These 2 T cell receptor beta chains originate from one sample sequenced in a study of blood T cell repertoires in COVID-19. Assay used: immunoSEQ multiplex PCR; TCRdb lists only in-frame clones, some missing. The sample includes around 71,000 clones, around 86% of them seen just once. Sequences were obtained from peripheral blood. All receptors come from a woman aged 60-75 years with acute or convalescent COVID-19.

The CDR3 sequence is CASSWASGRTGGELFF. The CDR3 DNA follows: TGTGCCAGCAGCTGGGCTAGCGGGAGGACCGGCGGGGAGCTGTTTTTT. The rearrangement uses TRBV7-6 and TRBJ2-2; TRBD2 agrees at 11 bases. Per germline, CDR1 SGHVS and CDR2 FNYEAQ. V lost 4 bases, J lost 7 bases, and 8 bases stayed unmatched. The CDR3 runs 16 residues.

The chain uses TRBV11-2 and TRBJ2-7; TRBD2 aligns across 8 bases. Germline values: CDR1 SGHAT, CDR2 FQNNGV. Trimming removed 6 bases from V and 2 bases from J; junction bases left unmatched: 6. The CDR3 has 14 amino acids. CDR3 sequence: CASRRPGGAYEQYF. For the CDR3, the DNA is TGTGCCAGCAGACGTCCGGGGGGGGCCTACGAGCAGTACTTC.